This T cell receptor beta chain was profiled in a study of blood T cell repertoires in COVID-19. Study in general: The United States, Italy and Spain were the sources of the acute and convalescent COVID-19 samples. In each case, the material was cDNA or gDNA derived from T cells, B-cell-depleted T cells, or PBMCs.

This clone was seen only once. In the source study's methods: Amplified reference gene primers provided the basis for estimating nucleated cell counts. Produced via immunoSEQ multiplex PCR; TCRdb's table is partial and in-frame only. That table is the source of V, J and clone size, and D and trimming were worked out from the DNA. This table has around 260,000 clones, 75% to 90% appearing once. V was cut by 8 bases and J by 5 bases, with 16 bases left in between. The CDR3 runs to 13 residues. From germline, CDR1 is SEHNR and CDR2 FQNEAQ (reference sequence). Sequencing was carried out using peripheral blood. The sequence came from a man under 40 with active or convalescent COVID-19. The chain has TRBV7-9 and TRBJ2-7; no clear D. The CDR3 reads CASRKAGRDEQYF. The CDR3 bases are TGTGCCAGCCGGAAAGCCGGCCGGGACGAGCAGTACTTC.